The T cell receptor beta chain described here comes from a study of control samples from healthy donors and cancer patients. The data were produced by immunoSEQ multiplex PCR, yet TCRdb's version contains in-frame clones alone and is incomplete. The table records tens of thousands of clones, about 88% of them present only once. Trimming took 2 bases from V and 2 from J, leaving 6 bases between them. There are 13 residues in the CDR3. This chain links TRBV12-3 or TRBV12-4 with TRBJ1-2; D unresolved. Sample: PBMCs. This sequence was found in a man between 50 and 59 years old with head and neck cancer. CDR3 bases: TGTGCCAGCAGTTTAAACAACAACTATGGCTACACCTTC. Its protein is CASSLNNNYGYTF.